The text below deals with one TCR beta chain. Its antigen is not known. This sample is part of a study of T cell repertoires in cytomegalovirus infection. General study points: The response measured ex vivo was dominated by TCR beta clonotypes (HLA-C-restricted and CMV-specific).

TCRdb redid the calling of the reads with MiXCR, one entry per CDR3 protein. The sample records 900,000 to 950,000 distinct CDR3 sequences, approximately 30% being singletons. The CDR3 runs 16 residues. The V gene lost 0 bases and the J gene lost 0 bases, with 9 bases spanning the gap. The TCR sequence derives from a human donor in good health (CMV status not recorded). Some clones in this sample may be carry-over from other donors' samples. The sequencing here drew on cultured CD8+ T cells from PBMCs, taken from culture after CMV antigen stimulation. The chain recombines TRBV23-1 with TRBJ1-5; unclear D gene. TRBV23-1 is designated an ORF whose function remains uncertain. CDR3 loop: CASSQSNDPSNQPQHF. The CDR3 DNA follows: TGCGCCAGCAGTCAATCGAACGACCCTAGCAATCAGCCCCAGCATTTT.